A selection of T cell receptor beta chains follows, all from one sample in a study of cytomegalovirus exposure and HLA in healthy donors. Profiled with immunoSEQ multiplex PCR; TCRdb holds only in-frame clones, not every one. The sample holds approximately 170,000 clones, less than 85% seen once. Sequencing used PBMCs. Source of these receptors: a man aged 25 to 40 in good health and CMV-seropositive. CDR3s include the opening cysteine and the closing phenylalanine or tryptophan. The order of the fields is D gene, clone size, CDR3 length, V gene, J gene, CDR3 DNA, CDR3 protein. A D gene is named only where the DNA matches it firmly. A clone size is listed for some rows: how often the clone was seen (once, few, many), or a class if it is expanded.

d_call: -; clone_size: -; cdr3_length: 16; v_call: TRBV7-7; j_call: TRBJ2-2; cdr3_nt: TGTGCTAGCAGAGCGACGATAGGGGTTACCACCGGGGAGCTGTTTTTT; cdr3_aa: CASRATIGVTTGELFF
d_call: TRBD2; clone_size: -; cdr3_length: 15; v_call: TRBV9; j_call: TRBJ2-1; cdr3_nt: TGTGCCAGCAGCGTAGGAACTAGCGCCTACAATGAGCAGTTCTTC; cdr3_aa: CASSVGTSAYNEQFF
d_call: -; clone_size: -; cdr3_length: 15; v_call: TRBV6-5; j_call: TRBJ2-7; cdr3_nt: TGTGCCAGCACCCCCGGCGGCAGGGGTTTCTACGAGCAGTACTTC; cdr3_aa: CASTPGGRGFYEQYF
d_call: -; clone_size: -; cdr3_length: 15; v_call: TRBV5-1; j_call: TRBJ2-3; cdr3_nt: TGCGCCAGCACCCCCGCGGGCCTTAGCACAGATACGCAGTATTTT; cdr3_aa: CASTPAGLSTDTQYF
d_call: TRBD1; clone_size: -; cdr3_length: 14; v_call: TRBV19; j_call: TRBJ2-7; cdr3_nt: TGTGCCAGTAGGCAGACAGGGCAATCCTACGAGCAGTACTTC; cdr3_aa: CASRQTGQSYEQYF
d_call: -; clone_size: -; cdr3_length: 16; v_call: TRBV28; j_call: TRBJ2-5; cdr3_nt: TGTGCCAGCAGTCCACCCCCGACAGCGTACCAAGAGACCCAGTACTTC; cdr3_aa: CASSPPPTAYQETQYF
d_call: TRBD1; clone_size: -; cdr3_length: 14; v_call: TRBV6-5; j_call: TRBJ1-3; cdr3_nt: TGTGCCAGCAGTTTGGGACAGGGAAATTTCGCCATATATTTT; cdr3_aa: CASSLGQGNFAIYF
d_call: -; clone_size: -; cdr3_length: 13; v_call: TRBV19; j_call: TRBJ1-2; cdr3_nt: TGTGCCAGCCACCCTAGGGGCAGGCCTGGCTACACCTTC; cdr3_aa: CASHPRGRPGYTF
d_call: -; clone_size: -; cdr3_length: 16; v_call: TRBV5-6; j_call: TRBJ2-3; cdr3_nt: TGTGCCAGCAGCTTGGCCGTGTCCCAATCCGGAGATACGCAGTATTTT; cdr3_aa: CASSLAVSQSGDTQYF
d_call: -; clone_size: -; cdr3_length: 15; v_call: TRBV4-3; j_call: TRBJ2-1; cdr3_nt: TGCGCCAGCAGCCAGGGACTTACCGGCTACAATGAGCAGTTCTTC; cdr3_aa: CASSQGLTGYNEQFF
d_call: -; clone_size: few; cdr3_length: 15; v_call: TRBV19; j_call: TRBJ1-2; cdr3_nt: TGTGCCAGTACGCCGGACAGCAACATAAACTATGGCTACACCTTC; cdr3_aa: CASTPDSNINYGYTF
d_call: -; clone_size: -; cdr3_length: 11; v_call: TRBV2; j_call: TRBJ2-7; cdr3_nt: TGTGCCAGCAGTCCTGGGCACGAGCAGTACTTC; cdr3_aa: CASSPGHEQYF
d_call: TRBD2; clone_size: -; cdr3_length: 15; v_call: TRBV30; j_call: TRBJ2-7; cdr3_nt: TGTGCCTGGAGGAGACTAGCGGGAAGACCCTACGAGCAGTACTTC; cdr3_aa: CAWRRLAGRPYEQYF
d_call: -; clone_size: -; cdr3_length: 13; v_call: TRBV30; j_call: TRBJ1-2; cdr3_nt: TGTGCCTGGACCTCAGGCCTTACCTTCGGCTACACCTTC; cdr3_aa: CAWTSGLTFGYTF
d_call: -; clone_size: -; cdr3_length: 14; v_call: TRBV5-6; j_call: TRBJ1-2; cdr3_nt: TGTGCCAGCAGCCCGGGGAGGGGGATCTATGGCTACACCTTC; cdr3_aa: CASSPGRGIYGYTF
d_call: -; clone_size: -; cdr3_length: 15; v_call: TRBV19; j_call: TRBJ1-3; cdr3_nt: TGTGCCAGTAGTAGCCGACAGACCTCTGGAAACACCATATATTTT; cdr3_aa: CASSSRQTSGNTIYF
d_call: TRBD1; clone_size: once; cdr3_length: 18; v_call: TRBV23-1; j_call: TRBJ2-1; cdr3_nt: TGCGCCAGCAGTCAATCAGCCAACGACAGGGGCCCCTACAATGAGCAGTTCTTC; cdr3_aa: CASSQSANDRGPYNEQFF
d_call: -; clone_size: -; cdr3_length: 12; v_call: TRBV29-1; j_call: TRBJ2-6; cdr3_nt: TGCAGCGTTGGGCAGGGGGCCAACGTCCTGACTTTC; cdr3_aa: CSVGQGANVLTF
d_call: -; clone_size: -; cdr3_length: 14; v_call: TRBV7-6; j_call: TRBJ1-3; cdr3_nt: TGTGCCAGCACCTCCAGGACATCTGGAAACACCATATATTTT; cdr3_aa: CASTSRTSGNTIYF
d_call: -; clone_size: -; cdr3_length: 15; v_call: TRBV6-6; j_call: TRBJ2-5; cdr3_nt: TGTGCCAGCAGTCAACTAGCCCCCTACCAAGAGACCCAGTACTTC; cdr3_aa: CASSQLAPYQETQYF
d_call: -; clone_size: -; cdr3_length: 14; v_call: TRBV7-2; j_call: TRBJ1-1; cdr3_nt: TGTGCCAGCAGCCGTCCCCGCACAAACACTGAAGCTTTCTTT; cdr3_aa: CASSRPRTNTEAFF
d_call: -; clone_size: -; cdr3_length: 13; v_call: TRBV5-6; j_call: TRBJ1-1; cdr3_nt: TGTGCCAGCAGCTTATATTATCGCGCTGAAGCTTTCTTT; cdr3_aa: CASSLYYRAEAFF
d_call: TRBD2; clone_size: -; cdr3_length: 15; v_call: TRBV4-3; j_call: TRBJ2-2; cdr3_nt: TGCGCCAGCAGCCGTGCGGGGGGGTCAGGCGGGGAGCTGTTTTTT; cdr3_aa: CASSRAGGSGGELFF
d_call: -; clone_size: -; cdr3_length: 16; v_call: TRBV9; j_call: TRBJ2-2; cdr3_nt: TGTGCCAGCAGCGGTACGGGGGGCGGGAACACCGGGGAGCTGTTTTTT; cdr3_aa: CASSGTGGGNTGELFF
d_call: TRBD1; clone_size: -; cdr3_length: 13; v_call: TRBV5-5; j_call: TRBJ2-1; cdr3_nt: TGTGCCAGCAGCTTGGGACAGGGCAATGAGCAGTTCTTC; cdr3_aa: CASSLGQGNEQFF
d_call: -; clone_size: -; cdr3_length: 16; v_call: TRBV19; j_call: TRBJ1-1; cdr3_nt: TGTGCCAGTAGTATGAATCCGGACAGAGGCGACACTGAAGCTTTCTTT; cdr3_aa: CASSMNPDRGDTEAFF
d_call: -; clone_size: once; cdr3_length: 15; v_call: TRBV16; j_call: TRBJ2-1; cdr3_nt: TGTGCCAGCAGCCAATCGCGGCAGCCAAACAATGAGCAGTTCTTC; cdr3_aa: CASSQSRQPNNEQFF
d_call: TRBD1; clone_size: -; cdr3_length: 14; v_call: TRBV5-1; j_call: TRBJ2-5; cdr3_nt: TGCGCCAGCAGCGCGGGACAGGTTACAGAGACCCAGTACTTC; cdr3_aa: CASSAGQVTETQYF
d_call: -; clone_size: -; cdr3_length: 14; v_call: TRBV11-2; j_call: TRBJ1-2; cdr3_nt: TGTGCCAGCAGCTTAGGGGGGGGTGGGTATGGCTACACCTTC; cdr3_aa: CASSLGGGGYGYTF
d_call: TRBD2; clone_size: -; cdr3_length: 17; v_call: TRBV18; j_call: TRBJ2-5; cdr3_nt: TGTGCCAGCTCACCGTCCCCAGGTGGAGCGGGGGAAGAGACCCAGTACTTC; cdr3_aa: CASSPSPGGAGEETQYF
d_call: TRBD2; clone_size: -; cdr3_length: 16; v_call: TRBV9; j_call: TRBJ2-3; cdr3_nt: TGTGCCAGCAGCGTAGTGGGGACTAGCGGGACAGATACGCAGTATTTT; cdr3_aa: CASSVVGTSGTDTQYF
d_call: TRBD1; clone_size: -; cdr3_length: 15; v_call: TRBV2; j_call: TRBJ2-7; cdr3_nt: TGTGCCAGCAGAGGTCCGGACAGGGGTTCCTACGAGCAGTACTTC; cdr3_aa: CASRGPDRGSYEQYF
d_call: TRBD2; clone_size: -; cdr3_length: 19; v_call: TRBV7-9; j_call: TRBJ2-1; cdr3_nt: TGTGCCAGCAGCCCACCTAGCGGATTAACAGTCCGCTCCTACAATGAGCAGTTCTTC; cdr3_aa: CASSPPSGLTVRSYNEQFF
d_call: -; clone_size: -; cdr3_length: 14; v_call: TRBV18; j_call: TRBJ1-1; cdr3_nt: TGTGCCAGCTCACCGATGCAGGAGGGACCTGAAGCTTTCTTT; cdr3_aa: CASSPMQEGPEAFF
d_call: -; clone_size: -; cdr3_length: 16; v_call: TRBV9; j_call: TRBJ2-7; cdr3_nt: TGTGCCAGCAGCGCTGATTCCGACCGGGGATCCTACGAGCAGTACTTC; cdr3_aa: CASSADSDRGSYEQYF
d_call: TRBD1; clone_size: -; cdr3_length: 14; v_call: TRBV28; j_call: TRBJ2-3; cdr3_nt: TGTGCCAGCAGACAGGGGGGAAACACAGATACGCAGTATTTT; cdr3_aa: CASRQGGNTDTQYF
d_call: TRBD1; clone_size: -; cdr3_length: 15; v_call: TRBV11-2; j_call: TRBJ2-7; cdr3_nt: TGTGCCAGCAGCCCTTTTGGGACAGGGGGCTCCGAGCAGTACTTC; cdr3_aa: CASSPFGTGGSEQYF
d_call: TRBD2; clone_size: -; cdr3_length: 14; v_call: TRBV7-9; j_call: TRBJ2-3; cdr3_nt: TGTGCCAGCTCGAAGCGGGAGGACGCAGATACGCAGTATTTT; cdr3_aa: CASSKREDADTQYF
d_call: TRBD2; clone_size: once; cdr3_length: 15; v_call: TRBV5-4; j_call: TRBJ2-1; cdr3_nt: TGTGCCAGCAGCTTGCCAGCGGGGGCACACAATGAGCAGTTCTTC; cdr3_aa: CASSLPAGAHNEQFF
d_call: -; clone_size: -; cdr3_length: 14; v_call: TRBV4-3; j_call: TRBJ1-2; cdr3_nt: TGCGCCAGCAGCCCTGGCAGGGGCTTCAATGGCTACACCTTC; cdr3_aa: CASSPGRGFNGYTF
d_call: -; clone_size: -; cdr3_length: 15; v_call: TRBV27; j_call: TRBJ2-2; cdr3_nt: TGTGCCAGCAGTTTAAGGCAGGGCTACACCGGGGAGCTGTTTTTT; cdr3_aa: CASSLRQGYTGELFF
d_call: TRBD1; clone_size: -; cdr3_length: 15; v_call: TRBV18; j_call: TRBJ1-4; cdr3_nt: TGTGCCAGCTCACCACAGGGGGCTACTAATGAAAAACTGTTTTTT; cdr3_aa: CASSPQGATNEKLFF
d_call: TRBD2; clone_size: -; cdr3_length: 15; v_call: TRBV27; j_call: TRBJ2-2; cdr3_nt: TGTGCCAGCAGTTTATCGCGGGGGTTTCCCGGGGAGCTGTTTTTT; cdr3_aa: CASSLSRGFPGELFF
d_call: -; clone_size: -; cdr3_length: 15; v_call: TRBV5-5; j_call: TRBJ1-5; cdr3_nt: TGTGCCAGCAGCAGCCGAGGGCGAGGCAATCAGCCCCAGCATTTT; cdr3_aa: CASSSRGRGNQPQHF
d_call: TRBD1; clone_size: -; cdr3_length: 16; v_call: TRBV5-1; j_call: TRBJ1-1; cdr3_nt: TGCGCCAGCAGCTTGGGGTCTCTGGGGACAGCCACTGAAGCTTTCTTT; cdr3_aa: CASSLGSLGTATEAFF
d_call: -; clone_size: -; cdr3_length: 14; v_call: TRBV7-6; j_call: TRBJ2-7; cdr3_nt: TGTGCCAGCAGCTTAGTTCCAGGGAACAACGAGCAGTACTTC; cdr3_aa: CASSLVPGNNEQYF